These 16 T cell receptor beta chains were all obtained from the same sample, sequenced in a study of blood T cell repertoires in COVID-19. Produced via immunoSEQ multiplex PCR; TCRdb's table is partial and in-frame only. The sample contains under 350,000 clones, about nine tenths of which appear only once. The source material was PBMCs or T cells enriched from blood (not recorded which). These receptors came from a man aged 25 to 45 who had recovered from COVID-19.

V usage is TRBV10-3 and J usage is TRBJ2-1; 16 bases align to TRBD2. CDR1 is ENHRY and CDR2 is SYGVKD in the germline V gene. CDR3 length equals 18 residues. Trimming removed 6 bases from V and 5 bases from J; junction bases left unmatched: 10. CDR3 nucleotide sequence: TGTGCCATCAGCCCCGGGACTAGCGGGAGGGATATTAACAATGAGCAGTTCTTC. Its translation: CAISPGTSGRDINNEQFF.

The chain combines TRBV18 with TRBJ1-2, with TRBD1 matching 8 bases. The V segment lost 3 bases and the J segment 3 bases; nucleotides outside the gene matches: 6. Germline CDR1 KGHSH, CDR2 LQKENI. The CDR3 is made up of 15 amino acids. CDR3 bases: TGTGCCAGCTCACCCACTACAGGGGGGTACTATGGCTACACCTTC. Protein: CASSPTTGGYYGYTF.

J is TRBJ2-7 and V is TRBV6-5, with 13 bases identical to TRBD2. The CDR3 consists of 16 residues. J lost 6 bases, V lost 2 bases, and 7 bases had no gene match. The germline V gene encodes CDR1 MNHEY and CDR2 SVGAGI. CDR3 residues: CASSYGLAGATGEQYF. CDR3 bases: TGTGCCAGCAGTTACGGACTAGCGGGGGCGACAGGCGAGCAGTACTTC.

V and J are TRBV5-4 and TRBJ1-2; 11 bases align to TRBD1. This CDR3 comprises 14 residues. The germline V gene has CDR1 SGHNT and CDR2 YYREEE (reference sequence). The trim removed 4 bases at V and 3 bases at J, leaving 2 bases unmatched. CDR3 DNA: TGTGCCAGCAGCCAGGACAGGGGGCACTATGGCTACACCTTC. Amino acid sequence: CASSQDRGHYGYTF.

The chain links TRBV5-1 to TRBJ2-3; 7 positions agree with TRBD2. J gave up 6 bases and V 7 bases, and 5 bases lay outside the gene matches. Germline CDR1 is SGHRS and CDR2 is YFSETQ. CDR3 length: 12 amino acids. In DNA form, the CDR3 reads TGCGCCAGCCGGCAGGGAGGGGATACGCAGTATTTT. Its protein product is CASRQGGDTQYF.

The chain employs TRBV30 and TRBJ2-5; D remains unclear. CDR1 GTSNPN and CDR2 SVGIG come from the germline V gene (reference sequence). CDR3 size: 13 residues. Trimming pared 2 bases from V and 2 bases from J, leaving 9 bases between. CDR3 in amino acids: CAWSRDTQETQYF. For the CDR3, the DNA is TGTGCCTGGAGTAGAGACACGCAAGAGACCCAGTACTTC.

This sequence joins TRBV7-9 and TRBJ2-7, with D uncertain. The CDR3 loop spans 13 amino acids. Trimming cost V 5 bases and J 4 bases, with 12 bases left between them. Germline lookup yields CDR1 SEHNR and CDR2 FQNEAQ (reference sequence). The CDR3 DNA is TGTGCCAGCAGCCCGCCCGGTCGGTACGAGCAGTACTTC. Translated: CASSPPGRYEQYF.

A word on this clone: Other DNA sequences in this sample translate to the same CDR3. This rearrangement joins TRBV2 to TRBJ2-3, with 11 positions matching TRBD2. This CDR3 is 15 amino acids long. CDR1 and CDR2 from the germline V gene are SNHLY and FYNNEI. Trimming removed 4 bases from V and 0 bases from J; junction bases left unmatched: 0. The DNA for the CDR3 is TGTGCCAGCAGTGGGACTAGCGGGAGCACAGATACGCAGTATTTT. Translated: CASSGTSGSTDTQYF.

The genes are TRBV9 and TRBJ2-2, with TRBD2 matching 10 bases. Trimming took 2 bases from V and 5 from J; bases not matched to a gene: 3. The CDR3 is made up of 15 amino acids. The germline V gene encodes CDR1 SGDLS and CDR2 YYNGEE. CDR3 nucleotide sequence: TGTGCCAGCAGCGTTAGCGGGGGGTTGACCGGGGAGCTGTTTTTT. Protein: CASSVSGGLTGELFF.

The V and J genes are TRBV9 and TRBJ2-3; 9 bases fit TRBD2. There are 17 residues in the CDR3. Germline trimming cut 0 bases from V and 4 bases from J; bases unmatched to any gene: 9. Germline V lookup: CDR1 SGDLS, CDR2 YYNGEE. The DNA for the CDR3 is TGTGCCAGCAGCGTAGGGTCGGCTAGCGGGGCGGCAGATACGCAGTATTTT. This sequence encodes CASSVGSASGAADTQYF. Complete variable domain (other parts from reference TRBV9 and TRBJ2-3): DSGVTQTPKHLITATGQRVTLRCSPRSGDLSVYWYQQSLDQGLQFLIQYYNGEERAKGNILERFSAQQFPDLHSELNLSSLELGDSALYFCASSVGSASGAADTQYFGPGTRLTVL.

This sequence joins TRBV12-3 or TRBV12-4 and TRBJ2-5; 7 positions agree with TRBD2. Germline trimming cut 9 bases from V and 4 bases from J; bases unmatched to any gene: 8. The CDR3 runs 13 residues. The CDR3 loop reads CASGGGVGETQYF. CDR3 coding DNA: TGTGCCAGTGGGGGAGGGGTAGGAGAGACCCAGTACTTC.

This clone showed up many times. The chain carries TRBV11-2 and TRBJ1-1; D call uncertain. V dropped 3 bases and J dropped 3 bases, with 5 bases sitting between them. CDR1 and CDR2 from the germline V gene are SGHAT and FQNNGV. CDR3 size: 12 residues. CDR3 nucleotides: TGTGCCAGCAGCTTTACGGACACTGAAGCTTTCTTT. Translation: CASSFTDTEAFF.

The genes are TRBV28 and TRBJ1-6, with D perhaps matching TRBD1 (6 bases). This CDR3 spans 15 amino acids. Germline loops: CDR1 MDHEN, CDR2 SYDVKM. V was trimmed by 6 bases and J by 4 bases, leaving 13 bases between them. This CDR3 reads CASRTSQGYNSPLHF. CDR3 in DNA: TGTGCCAGCAGGACCTCCCAGGGGTATAATTCACCCCTCCACTTT.

V and J are TRBV30 and TRBJ1-1; D not certain. The V gene's germline CDR1 is GTSNPN and CDR2 SVGIG (reference sequence). There are 13 residues in the CDR3. V dropped 2 bases and J dropped 2 bases, with 9 bases sitting between them. Here the CDR3 DNA reads TGTGCCTGGAGTTCGGGTCTAAACACTGAAGCTTTCTTT. As protein: CAWSSGLNTEAFF. The full variable domain, with the rest looked up from reference TRBV30 and TRBJ1-1, is SQTIHQWPATLVQPVGSPLSLECTVEGTSNPNLYWYRQAAGRGLQLLFYSVGIGQISSEVPQNLSASRPQDRQFILSSKKLLLSDSGFYLCAWSSGLNTEAFFGQGTRLTVV.

The rearrangement joins TRBV12-3 or TRBV12-4 to TRBJ2-7; D may be TRBD2 (6 bases). Trimming removed 2 bases at V and 3 bases at J, with 8 bases between. The CDR3 is 13 residues long. The CDR3 protein is CASSLQRVYEQYF. CDR3 bases: TGTGCCAGCAGTTTACAGCGGGTCTACGAGCAGTACTTC.

This clone was seen only once. Additional DNA sequences in this sample encode the identical CDR3. CDR3 coding DNA: TGTGCCAGCAGCCCTTCGGACAGGGACACTGAAGCTTTCTTT. Its translation: CASSPSDRDTEAFF. This chain uses TRBV3-1 (or the pseudogene TRBV3-2) with TRBJ1-1; 8 nucleotides match TRBD1. Germline CDR1 reads LGHDT; CDR2 reads YNNKEL (reference sequence). J lost 3 bases, V lost 4 bases, and 4 bases had no gene match. This CDR3 is built from 14 residues.